The next 5 T cell receptor beta chains were all read from a single sample in a study of identical twins (dated by TCRdb to between 2015 and 2016). Library construction relied on 5' RACE. The listed sequencing device is Illumina HiSeq 2000. Starting from the raw public reads, TCRdb applied fastp trimming at Q25, assembled clones with MiXCR and retained in-frame beta chains. Rows with a matching CDR3 protein are joined into one entry that keeps the most common DNA and genes. The sample records approximately 240,000 distinct CDR3 sequences, about 14% of which are singletons. Together, the top ten hold approximately 9.3% of the sample. Sequenced material: memory (CD45RO+) T cells sorted from blood. This specimen's cell subset or site label, interpreted: CD45RO+ enriched T cells. Source of these receptors: a woman aged 18-29 years in good health.

V usage is TRBV3-1 and J usage is TRBJ2-5; 14 positions match TRBD2. The germline V gene encodes CDR1 LGHDT and CDR2 YNNKEL (reference sequence). Unmatched junction bases numbered 6, after V lost 1 base and J lost 5 bases. The CDR3 sequence is 17 residues long. The CDR3 DNA sequence: TGTGCCAGCAGCCAAGGGGGGACTAGCGGGAGTCGGGAGACCCAGTACTTC. Protein product: CASSQGGTSGSRETQYF.

The chain has TRBV6-5 and TRBJ2-1, with 7 positions matching TRBD2. CDR1 MNHEY and CDR2 SVGAGI come from the germline V gene. The trim removed 0 bases at V and 0 bases at J, leaving 5 bases unmatched. CDR3 length: 17 amino acids. CDR3: CASSYSLGGGSYNEQFF. The DNA of the CDR3 is TGTGCCAGCAGTTACTCACTTGGGGGGGGCTCCTACAATGAGCAGTTCTTC.

The genes are TRBV6-6 and TRBJ1-6; TRBD1 matches 7 bases. Germline V gives CDR1 MNHNY, CDR2 SVGAGI (reference sequence). The CDR3 loop spans 13 amino acids. Unmatched junction bases numbered 7, after V lost 9 bases and J lost 8 bases. The CDR3: CASGGQYDSPLHF. In nucleotides, the CDR3 is TGTGCCAGTGGGGGACAGTATGATTCACCCCTCCACTTT.

The rearrangement links TRBV3-1 to TRBJ2-3; TRBD2 aligns across 7 bases. The J segment lost 0 bases and the V segment lost 4 bases, leaving 4 bases of the junction unmatched. CDR3 length equals 15 residues. Germline V gives CDR1 LGHDT, CDR2 YNNKEL (reference sequence). This chain's CDR3 is CASSPPLASTDTQYF. The DNA of the CDR3 is TGTGCCAGCAGCCCCCCACTAGCGAGCACAGATACGCAGTATTTT.

CDR3 sequence: CASSPGIQETQYF. For the CDR3, the DNA is TGTGCCAGCTCACCGGGCATTCAAGAGACCCAGTACTTC. The rearrangement uses TRBV18 and TRBJ2-5; D is ambiguous. The CDR3 spans 13 residues. Trimming took 3 bases from V and 2 from J, leaving 7 bases between them. CDR1 and CDR2 (germline): KGHSH, LQKENI.